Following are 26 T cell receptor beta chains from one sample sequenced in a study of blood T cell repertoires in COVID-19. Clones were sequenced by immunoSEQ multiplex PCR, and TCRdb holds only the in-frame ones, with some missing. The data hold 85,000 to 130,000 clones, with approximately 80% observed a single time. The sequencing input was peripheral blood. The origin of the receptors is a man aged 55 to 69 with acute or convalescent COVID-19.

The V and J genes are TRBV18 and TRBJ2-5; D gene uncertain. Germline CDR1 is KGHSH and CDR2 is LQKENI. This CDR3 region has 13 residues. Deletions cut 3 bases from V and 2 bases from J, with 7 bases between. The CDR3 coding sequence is TGTGCCAGCTCACCGGCAGTACAAGAGACCCAGTACTTC. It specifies CASSPAVQETQYF.

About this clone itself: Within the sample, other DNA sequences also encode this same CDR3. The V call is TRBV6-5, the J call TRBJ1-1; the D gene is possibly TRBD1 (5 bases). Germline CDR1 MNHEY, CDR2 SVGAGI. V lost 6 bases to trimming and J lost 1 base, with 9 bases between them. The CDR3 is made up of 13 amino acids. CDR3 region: CASSLDKNTEAFF. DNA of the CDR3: TGTGCCAGCAGCCTGGACAAGAACACTGAAGCTTTCTTT.

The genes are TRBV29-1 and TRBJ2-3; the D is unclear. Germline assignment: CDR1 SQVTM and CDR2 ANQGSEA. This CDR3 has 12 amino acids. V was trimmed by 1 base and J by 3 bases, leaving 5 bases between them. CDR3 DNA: TGCAGCGTTGAAGCGGGTACAGATACGCAGTATTTT. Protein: CSVEAGTDTQYF.

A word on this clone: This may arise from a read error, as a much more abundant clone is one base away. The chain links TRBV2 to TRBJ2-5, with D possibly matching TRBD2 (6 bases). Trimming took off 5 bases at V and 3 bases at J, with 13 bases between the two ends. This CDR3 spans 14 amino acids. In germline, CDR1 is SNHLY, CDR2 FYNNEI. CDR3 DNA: TGTGCCAGCAGTCCCGGGACTCCCGAAGAGACCCAGTACTTC. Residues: CASSPGTPEETQYF.

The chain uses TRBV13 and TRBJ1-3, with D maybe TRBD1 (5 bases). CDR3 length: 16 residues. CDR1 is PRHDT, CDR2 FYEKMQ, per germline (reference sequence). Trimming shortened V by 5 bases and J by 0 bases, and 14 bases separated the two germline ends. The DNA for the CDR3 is TGTGCCAGCAGCAGACGACAGATTTCCTCTGGAAACACCATATATTTT. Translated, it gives CASSRRQISSGNTIYF.

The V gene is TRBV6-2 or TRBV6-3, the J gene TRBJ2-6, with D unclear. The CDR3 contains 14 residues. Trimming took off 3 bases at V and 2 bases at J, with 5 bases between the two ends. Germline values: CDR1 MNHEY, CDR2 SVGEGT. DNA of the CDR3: TGTGCCAGCAGTTATTTCGCTGGGGCCAACGTCCTGACTTTC. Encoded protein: CASSYFAGANVLTF.

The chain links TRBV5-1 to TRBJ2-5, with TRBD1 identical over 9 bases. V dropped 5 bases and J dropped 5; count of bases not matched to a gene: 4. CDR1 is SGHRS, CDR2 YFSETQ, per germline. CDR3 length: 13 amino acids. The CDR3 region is CASRGTGTETQYF. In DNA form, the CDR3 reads TGCGCCAGCAGAGGGACAGGGACGGAGACCCAGTACTTC.

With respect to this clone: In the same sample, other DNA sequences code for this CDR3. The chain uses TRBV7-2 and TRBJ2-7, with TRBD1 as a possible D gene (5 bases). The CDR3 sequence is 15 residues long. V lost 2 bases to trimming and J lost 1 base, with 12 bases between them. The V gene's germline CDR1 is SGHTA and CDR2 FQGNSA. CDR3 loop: CASSLIIDSSYEQYV. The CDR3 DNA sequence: TGTGCCAGCAGCTTAATAATCGACAGTTCCTACGAGCAGTACGTC.

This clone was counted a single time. CDR3 sequence: CASSQGQPQHF. As DNA, the CDR3 is TGTGCCAGCAGTCAGGGGCAGCCCCAGCATTTT. The chain employs TRBV6-2 or TRBV6-3 and TRBJ1-5; possible D gene TRBD1, 6 bases. The germline V gene encodes CDR1 MNHEY and CDR2 SVGEGT. The CDR3 has 11 residues. V was cut by 5 bases and J by 7 bases, with 6 bases left in between.

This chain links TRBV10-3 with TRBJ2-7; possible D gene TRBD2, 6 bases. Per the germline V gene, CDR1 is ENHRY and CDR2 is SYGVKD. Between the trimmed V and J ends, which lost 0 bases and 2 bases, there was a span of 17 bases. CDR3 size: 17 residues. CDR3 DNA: TGTGCCATCAGTGAGTCGCTGAGCGATAGCGGCGCCTACGAGCAGTACTTC. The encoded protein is CAISESLSDSGAYEQYF.

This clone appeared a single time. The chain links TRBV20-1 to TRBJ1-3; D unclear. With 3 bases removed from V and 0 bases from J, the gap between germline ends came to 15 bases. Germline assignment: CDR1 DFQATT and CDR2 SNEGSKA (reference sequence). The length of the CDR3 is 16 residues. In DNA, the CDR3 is TGCAGTGCTAGTTCCGCAGAGGATAGCTCTGGAAACACCATATATTTT. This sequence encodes CSASSAEDSSGNTIYF.

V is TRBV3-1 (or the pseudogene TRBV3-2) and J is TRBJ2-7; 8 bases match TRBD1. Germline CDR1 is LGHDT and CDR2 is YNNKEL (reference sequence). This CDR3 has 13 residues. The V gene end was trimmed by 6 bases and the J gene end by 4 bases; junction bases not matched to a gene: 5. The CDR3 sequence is CASRRQGIYEQYF. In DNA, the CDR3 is TGTGCCAGCAGACGACAGGGGATTTACGAGCAGTACTTC.

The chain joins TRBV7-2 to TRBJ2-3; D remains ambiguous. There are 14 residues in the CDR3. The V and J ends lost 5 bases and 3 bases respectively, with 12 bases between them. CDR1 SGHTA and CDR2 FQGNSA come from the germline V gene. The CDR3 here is CASSLLRRTDTQYF. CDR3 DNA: TGTGCCAGCAGCCTGTTACGGCGGACAGATACGCAGTATTTT. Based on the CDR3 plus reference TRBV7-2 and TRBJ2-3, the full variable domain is GAGVSQSPSNKVTEKGKDVELRCDPISGHTALYWYRQSLGQGLEFLIYFQGNSAPDKSGLPSDRFSAERTGGSVSTLTIQRTQQEDSAVYLCASSLLRRTDTQYFGPGTRLTVL.

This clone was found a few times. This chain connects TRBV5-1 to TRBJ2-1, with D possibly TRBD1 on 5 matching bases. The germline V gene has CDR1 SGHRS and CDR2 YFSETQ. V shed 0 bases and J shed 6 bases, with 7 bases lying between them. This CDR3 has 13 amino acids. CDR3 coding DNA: TGCGCCAGCAGCTTGGTAGGGGTCAATGAGCAGTTCTTC. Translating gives CASSLVGVNEQFF.

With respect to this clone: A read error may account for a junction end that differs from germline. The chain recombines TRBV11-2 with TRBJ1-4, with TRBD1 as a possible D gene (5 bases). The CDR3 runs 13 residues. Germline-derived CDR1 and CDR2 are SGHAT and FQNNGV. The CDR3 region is CASSQATAGLPLF. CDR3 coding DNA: TGTGCCAGCAGCCAAGCGACAGCAGGGTTGCCCCTCTTT.

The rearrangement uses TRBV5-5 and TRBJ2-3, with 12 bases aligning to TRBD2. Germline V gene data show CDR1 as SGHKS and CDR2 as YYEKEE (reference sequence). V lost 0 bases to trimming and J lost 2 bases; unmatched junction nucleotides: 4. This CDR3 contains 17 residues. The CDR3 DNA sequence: TGTGCCAGCAGCTTGGGGGGACTAGCGGGTGACACAGATACGCAGTATTTT. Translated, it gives CASSLGGLAGDTDTQYF.

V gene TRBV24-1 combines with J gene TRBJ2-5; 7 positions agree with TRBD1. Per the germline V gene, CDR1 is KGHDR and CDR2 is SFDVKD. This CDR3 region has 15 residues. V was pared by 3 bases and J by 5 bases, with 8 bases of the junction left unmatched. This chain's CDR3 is CATSDPRQGGETQYF. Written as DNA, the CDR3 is TGTGCCACCAGTGATCCCCGACAGGGTGGGGAGACCCAGTACTTC.

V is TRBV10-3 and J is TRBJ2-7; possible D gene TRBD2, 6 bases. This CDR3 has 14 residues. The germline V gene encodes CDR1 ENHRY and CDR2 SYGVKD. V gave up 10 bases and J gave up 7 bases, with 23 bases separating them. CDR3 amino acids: CATTRGTELGEQYF. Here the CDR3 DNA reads TGTGCCACTACCCGCGGGACGGAGCTTGGGGAGCAGTACTTC.

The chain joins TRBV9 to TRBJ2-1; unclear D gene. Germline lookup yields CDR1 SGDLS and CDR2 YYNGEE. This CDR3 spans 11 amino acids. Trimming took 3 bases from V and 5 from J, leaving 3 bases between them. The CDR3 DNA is TGTGCCAGCAGCGCGGACAATGAGCAGTTCTTC. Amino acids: CASSADNEQFF.

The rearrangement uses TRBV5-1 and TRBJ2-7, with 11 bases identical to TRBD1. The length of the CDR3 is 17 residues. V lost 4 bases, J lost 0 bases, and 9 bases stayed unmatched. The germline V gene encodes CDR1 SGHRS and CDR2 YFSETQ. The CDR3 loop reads CASSSSPGTGGSYEQYF. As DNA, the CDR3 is TGCGCCAGCAGCAGCAGCCCGGGGACAGGGGGCTCCTACGAGCAGTACTTC.

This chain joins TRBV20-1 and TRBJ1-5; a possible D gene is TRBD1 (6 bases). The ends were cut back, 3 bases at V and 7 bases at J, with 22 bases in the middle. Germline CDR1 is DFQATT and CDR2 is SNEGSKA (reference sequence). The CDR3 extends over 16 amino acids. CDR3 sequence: CSASPSKGGVEQPQHF. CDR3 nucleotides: TGCAGTGCTAGTCCCTCGAAAGGGGGAGTCGAACAGCCCCAGCATTTT.

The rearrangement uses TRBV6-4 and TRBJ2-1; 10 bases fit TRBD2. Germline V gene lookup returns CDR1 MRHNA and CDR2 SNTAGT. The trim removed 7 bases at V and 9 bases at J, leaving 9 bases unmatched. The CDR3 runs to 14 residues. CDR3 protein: CASKEREGRSEQFF. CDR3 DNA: TGTGCCAGCAAGGAGCGGGAGGGCCGAAGTGAGCAGTTCTTC.

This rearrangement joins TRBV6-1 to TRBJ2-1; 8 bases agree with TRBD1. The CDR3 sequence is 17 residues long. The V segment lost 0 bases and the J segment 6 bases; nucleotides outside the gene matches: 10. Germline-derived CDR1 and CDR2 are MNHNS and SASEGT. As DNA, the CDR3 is TGTGCCAGCAGTGAAGCGGCAGGGGGCGGAAGGTCCAATGAGCAGTTCTTC. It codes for CASSEAAGGGRSNEQFF.

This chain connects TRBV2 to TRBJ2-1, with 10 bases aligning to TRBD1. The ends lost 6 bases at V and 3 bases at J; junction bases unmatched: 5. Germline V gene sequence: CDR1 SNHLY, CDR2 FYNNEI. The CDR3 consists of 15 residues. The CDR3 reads CASRRDRGDYNEQFF. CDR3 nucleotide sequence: TGTGCCAGCAGGAGGGACAGGGGAGACTACAATGAGCAGTTCTTC.

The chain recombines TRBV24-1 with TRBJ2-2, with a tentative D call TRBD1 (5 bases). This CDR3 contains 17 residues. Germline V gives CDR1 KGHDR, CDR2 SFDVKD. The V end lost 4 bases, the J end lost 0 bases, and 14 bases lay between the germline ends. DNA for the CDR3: TGTGCCACCAGTGACGGGTGGGGCACGACGAACACCGGGGAGCTGTTTTTT. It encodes CATSDGWGTTNTGELFF.

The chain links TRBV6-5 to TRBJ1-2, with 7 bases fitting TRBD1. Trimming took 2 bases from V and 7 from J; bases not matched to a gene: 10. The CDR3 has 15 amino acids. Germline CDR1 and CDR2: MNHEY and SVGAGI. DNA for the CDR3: TGTGCCAGCAGTTACACGACAGGGAGGAGCAGTGGCTACACCTTC. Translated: CASSYTTGRSSGYTF.